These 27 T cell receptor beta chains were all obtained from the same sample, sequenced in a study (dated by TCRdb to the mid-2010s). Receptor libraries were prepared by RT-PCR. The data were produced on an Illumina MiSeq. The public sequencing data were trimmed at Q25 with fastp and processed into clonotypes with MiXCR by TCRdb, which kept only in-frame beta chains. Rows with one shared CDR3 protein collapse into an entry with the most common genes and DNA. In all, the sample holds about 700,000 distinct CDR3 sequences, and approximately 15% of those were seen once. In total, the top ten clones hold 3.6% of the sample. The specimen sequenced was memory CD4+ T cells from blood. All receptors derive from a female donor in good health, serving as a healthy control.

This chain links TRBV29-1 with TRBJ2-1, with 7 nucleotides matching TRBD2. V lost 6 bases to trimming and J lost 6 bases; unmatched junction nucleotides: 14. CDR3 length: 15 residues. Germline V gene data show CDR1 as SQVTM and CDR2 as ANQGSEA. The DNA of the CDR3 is TGCAGCGTGCTGGGAGAAGCGGGATTAGTCAATGAGCAGTTCTTC. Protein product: CSVLGEAGLVNEQFF.

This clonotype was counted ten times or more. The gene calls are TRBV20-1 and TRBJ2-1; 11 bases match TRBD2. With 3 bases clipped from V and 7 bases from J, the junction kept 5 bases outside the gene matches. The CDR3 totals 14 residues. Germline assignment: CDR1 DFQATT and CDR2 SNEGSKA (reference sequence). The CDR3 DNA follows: TGCAGTGCTAGTAGGGCTAGCGGGAGGAATGAGCAGTTCTTC. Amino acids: CSASRASGRNEQFF.

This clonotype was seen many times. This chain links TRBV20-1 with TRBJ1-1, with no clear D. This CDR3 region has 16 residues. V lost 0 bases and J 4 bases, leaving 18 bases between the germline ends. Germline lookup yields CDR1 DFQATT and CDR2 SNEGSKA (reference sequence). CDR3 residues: CSARDPRTGVATEAFF. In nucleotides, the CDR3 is TGCAGTGCTAGAGACCCCCGAACGGGCGTCGCCACTGAAGCTTTCTTT.

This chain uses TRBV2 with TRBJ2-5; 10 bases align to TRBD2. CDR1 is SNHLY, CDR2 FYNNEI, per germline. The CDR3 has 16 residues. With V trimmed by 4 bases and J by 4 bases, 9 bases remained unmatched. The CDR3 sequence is CASSVNLAGVGETQYF. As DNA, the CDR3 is TGTGCCAGCAGTGTTAATCTAGCGGGAGTAGGAGAGACCCAGTACTTC.

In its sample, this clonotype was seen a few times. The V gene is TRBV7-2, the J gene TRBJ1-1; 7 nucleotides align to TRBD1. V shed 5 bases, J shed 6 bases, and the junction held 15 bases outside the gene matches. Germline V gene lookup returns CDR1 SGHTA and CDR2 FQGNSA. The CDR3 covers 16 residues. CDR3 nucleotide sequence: TGTGCCAGCAGCCCGCCCTGGCCGACAGGGTCTTCTGAAGCTTTCTTT. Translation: CASSPPWPTGSSEAFF.

In DNA, the CDR3 is TGCGCCAGCAGCCCAGCGCTAGCGGGAGGCGGGAATGAGCAGTTCTTC. The encoded protein is CASSPALAGGGNEQFF. The genes are TRBV5-1 and TRBJ2-1, with TRBD2 matching over 11 bases. Germline V gene sequence: CDR1 SGHRS, CDR2 YFSETQ. This CDR3 contains 16 residues. After removal of 4 bases from V and 7 bases from J, the junction contained 10 bases not matched to a gene.

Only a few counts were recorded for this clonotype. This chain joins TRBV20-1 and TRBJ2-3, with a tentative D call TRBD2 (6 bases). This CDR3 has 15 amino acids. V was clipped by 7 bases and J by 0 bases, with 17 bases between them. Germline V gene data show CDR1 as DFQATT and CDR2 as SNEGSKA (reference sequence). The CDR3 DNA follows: TGCAGTGTCCAGGGCGGGGACTTTAGCACAGATACGCAGTATTTT. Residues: CSVQGGDFSTDTQYF.

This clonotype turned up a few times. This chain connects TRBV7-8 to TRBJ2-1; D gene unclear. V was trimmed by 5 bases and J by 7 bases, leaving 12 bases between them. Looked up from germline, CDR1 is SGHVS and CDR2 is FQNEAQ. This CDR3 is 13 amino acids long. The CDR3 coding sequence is TGTGCCAGCAGCCCAACGTTTTTGAATGAGCAGTTCTTC. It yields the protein CASSPTFLNEQFF.

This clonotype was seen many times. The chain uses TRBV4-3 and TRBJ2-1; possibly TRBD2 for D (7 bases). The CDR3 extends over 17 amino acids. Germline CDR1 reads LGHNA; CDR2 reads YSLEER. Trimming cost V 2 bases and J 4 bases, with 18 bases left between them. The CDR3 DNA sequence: TGCGCCAGCAGCCAAAGCGTATTTGCGGGGGCTTACAATGAGCAGTTCTTC. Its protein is CASSQSVFAGAYNEQFF.

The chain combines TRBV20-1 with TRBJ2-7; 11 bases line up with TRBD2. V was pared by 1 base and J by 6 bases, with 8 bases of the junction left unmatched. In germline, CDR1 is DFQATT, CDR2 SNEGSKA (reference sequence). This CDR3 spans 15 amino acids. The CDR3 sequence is CSARADSGGVGEQYF. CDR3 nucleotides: TGCAGTGCTAGAGCGGATAGCGGGGGGGTAGGCGAGCAGTACTTC.

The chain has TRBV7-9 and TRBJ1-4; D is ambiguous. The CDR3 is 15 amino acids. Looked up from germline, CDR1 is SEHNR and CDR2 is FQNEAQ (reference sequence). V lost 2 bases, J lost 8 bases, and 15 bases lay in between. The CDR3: CASSLTGSLGEKLFF. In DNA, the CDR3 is TGTGCCAGCAGCTTAACCGGGAGCCTGGGGGAAAAACTGTTTTTT.

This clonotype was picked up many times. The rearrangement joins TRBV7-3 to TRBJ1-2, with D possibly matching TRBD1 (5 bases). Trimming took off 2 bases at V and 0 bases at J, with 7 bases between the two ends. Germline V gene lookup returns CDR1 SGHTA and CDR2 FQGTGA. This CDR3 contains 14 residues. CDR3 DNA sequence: TGTGCCAGCAGCTTAGACAGCACTAACTATGGCTACACCTTC. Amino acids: CASSLDSTNYGYTF.

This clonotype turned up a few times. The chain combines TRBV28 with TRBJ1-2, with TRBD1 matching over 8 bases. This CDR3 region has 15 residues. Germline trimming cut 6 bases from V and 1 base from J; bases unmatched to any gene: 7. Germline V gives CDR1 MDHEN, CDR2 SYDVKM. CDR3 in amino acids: CASRLMTGDNYGYTF. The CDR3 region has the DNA TGTGCCAGCAGGCTTATGACAGGGGATAACTATGGCTACACCTTC.

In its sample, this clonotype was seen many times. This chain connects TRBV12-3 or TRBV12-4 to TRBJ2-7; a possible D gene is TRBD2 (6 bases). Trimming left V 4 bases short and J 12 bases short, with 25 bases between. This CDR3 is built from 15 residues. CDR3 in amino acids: CASSYRWLAEQSAYF. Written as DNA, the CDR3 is TGTGCCAGCAGTTATCGTTGGTTAGCGGAACAGTCGGCGTACTTC.

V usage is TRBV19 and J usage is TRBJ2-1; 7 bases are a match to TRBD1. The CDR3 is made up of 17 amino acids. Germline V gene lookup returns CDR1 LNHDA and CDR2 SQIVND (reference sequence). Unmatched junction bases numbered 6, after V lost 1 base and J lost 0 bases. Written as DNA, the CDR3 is TGTGCCAGTAGTATAGGCTGGCCAGGGGGCTCCTACAATGAGCAGTTCTTC. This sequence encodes CASSIGWPGGSYNEQFF.

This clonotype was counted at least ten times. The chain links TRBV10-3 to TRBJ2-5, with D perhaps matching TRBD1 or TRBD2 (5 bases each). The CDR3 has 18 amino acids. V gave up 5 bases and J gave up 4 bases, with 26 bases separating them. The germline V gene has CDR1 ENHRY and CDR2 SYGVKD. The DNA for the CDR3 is TGTGCCATCAGTAACTCCGGAGGTAGAGGGGCGAGTCGAGAGACCCAGTACTTC. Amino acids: CAISNSGGRGASRETQYF.

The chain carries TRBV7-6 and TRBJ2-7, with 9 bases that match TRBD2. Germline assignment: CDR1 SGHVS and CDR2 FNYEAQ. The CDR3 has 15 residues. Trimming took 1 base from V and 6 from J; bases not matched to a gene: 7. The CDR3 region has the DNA TGTGCCAGCAGCTTAGTGCAGCTAGCGGGGAGCGAGCAGTACTTC. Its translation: CASSLVQLAGSEQYF. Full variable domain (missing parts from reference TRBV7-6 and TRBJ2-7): GAGVSQSPRYKVTKRGQDVALRCDPISGHVSLYWYRQALGQGPEFLTYFNYEAQQDKSGLPNDRFSAERPEGSISTLTIQRTEQRDSAMYRCASSLVQLAGSEQYFGPGTRLTVT.

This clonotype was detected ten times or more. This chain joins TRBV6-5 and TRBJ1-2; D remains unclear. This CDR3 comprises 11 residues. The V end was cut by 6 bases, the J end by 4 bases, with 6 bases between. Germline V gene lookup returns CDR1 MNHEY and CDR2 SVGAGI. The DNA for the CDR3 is TGTGCCAGCAGCAACAGCTATGGCTACACCTTC. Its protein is CASSNSYGYTF.

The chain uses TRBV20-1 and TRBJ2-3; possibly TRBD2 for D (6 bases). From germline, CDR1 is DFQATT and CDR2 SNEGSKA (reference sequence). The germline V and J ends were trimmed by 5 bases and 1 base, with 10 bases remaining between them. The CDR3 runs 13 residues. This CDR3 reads CSAGTGGTDTQYF. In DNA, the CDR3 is TGCAGTGCTGGTACGGGGGGCACAGATACGCAGTATTTT.

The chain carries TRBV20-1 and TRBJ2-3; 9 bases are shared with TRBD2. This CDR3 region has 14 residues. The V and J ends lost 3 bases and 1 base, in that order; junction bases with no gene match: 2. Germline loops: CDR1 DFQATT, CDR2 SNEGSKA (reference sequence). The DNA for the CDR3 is TGCAGTGCTAGTGTAGCGGGAGGCACAGATACGCAGTATTTT. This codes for CSASVAGGTDTQYF.

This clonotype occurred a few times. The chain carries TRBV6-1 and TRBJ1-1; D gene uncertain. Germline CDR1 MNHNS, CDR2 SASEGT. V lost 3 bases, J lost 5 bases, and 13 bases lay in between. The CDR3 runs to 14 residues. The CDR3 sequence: CASSESWAGTEAFF. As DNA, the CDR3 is TGTGCCAGCAGTGAGTCGTGGGCGGGGACTGAAGCTTTCTTT.

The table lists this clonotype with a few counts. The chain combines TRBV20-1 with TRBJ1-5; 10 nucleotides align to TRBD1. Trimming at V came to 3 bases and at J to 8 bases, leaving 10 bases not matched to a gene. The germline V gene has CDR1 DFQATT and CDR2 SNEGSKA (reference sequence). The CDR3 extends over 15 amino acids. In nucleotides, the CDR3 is TGCAGTGCTAGCGGCGGGACAGGGGCTTTCAAGCCCCAGCATTTT. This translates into CSASGGTGAFKPQHF.

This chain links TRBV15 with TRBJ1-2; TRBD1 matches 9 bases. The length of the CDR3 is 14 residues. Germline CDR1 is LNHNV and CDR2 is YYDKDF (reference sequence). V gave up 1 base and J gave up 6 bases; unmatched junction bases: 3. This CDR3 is CATSRGTGDNGYTF. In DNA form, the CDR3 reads TGTGCCACCAGCAGAGGGACAGGGGATAATGGCTACACCTTC.

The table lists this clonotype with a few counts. The DNA for the CDR3 is TGCAGTGCTCCTCGGACTGAGGAAGCTTTCTTT. It yields the protein CSAPRTEEAFF. The chain carries TRBV20-1 and TRBJ1-1, with D hard to call. V gave up 5 bases and J gave up 8 bases, with 12 bases separating them. This CDR3 has 11 residues. CDR1 and CDR2 from the germline V gene are DFQATT and SNEGSKA (reference sequence).

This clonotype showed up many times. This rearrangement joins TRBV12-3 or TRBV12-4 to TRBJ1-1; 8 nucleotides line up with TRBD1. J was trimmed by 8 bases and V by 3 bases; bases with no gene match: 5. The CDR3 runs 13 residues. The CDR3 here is CASSFGDRTEAFF. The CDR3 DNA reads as TGTGCCAGCAGTTTCGGGGACAGGACAGAAGCTTTCTTT.

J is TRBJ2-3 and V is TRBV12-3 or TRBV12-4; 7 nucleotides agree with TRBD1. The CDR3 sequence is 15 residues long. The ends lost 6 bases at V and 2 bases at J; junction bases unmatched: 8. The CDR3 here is CASRPGTVPTDTQYF. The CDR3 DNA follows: TGTGCCAGCAGGCCAGGGACAGTCCCCACAGATACGCAGTATTTT.

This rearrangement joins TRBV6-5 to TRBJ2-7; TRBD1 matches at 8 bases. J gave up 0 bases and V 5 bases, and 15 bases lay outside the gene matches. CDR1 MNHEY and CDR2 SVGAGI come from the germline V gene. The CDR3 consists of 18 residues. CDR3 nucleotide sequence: TGTGCCAGCAGTCACGAATATACCGGACAGGGATTCTCCTACGAGCAGTACTTC. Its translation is CASSHEYTGQGFSYEQYF.